This TCR beta chain derives from a study of cytomegalovirus exposure and HLA in healthy donors. Background on the study: The approximately 120 validation repertoires used the same platform as the 666 first-cohort repertoires, a later analysis reported.

V lost 0 bases and J lost 2, with 11 bases in between. There are 15 residues in the CDR3. Germline CDR1 SGHTS, CDR2 YDEGEE. Generated by immunoSEQ multiplex PCR, the TCRdb table keeps only in-frame clones and is missing some. The sample holds roughly 75,000 clones; roughly 94% are singletons and the top ten take around 2.1%. The sequenced sample was PBMCs. This TCR derives from a woman aged 18-29 years in good health and CMV-seronegative. V is TRBV5-8 and J is TRBJ1-2, with D possibly TRBD1 on 5 matching bases. Here the CDR3 DNA reads TGTGCCAGCAGCTTGGCAGGGAATCTCAACTATGGCTACACCTTC. It specifies CASSLAGNLNYGYTF.